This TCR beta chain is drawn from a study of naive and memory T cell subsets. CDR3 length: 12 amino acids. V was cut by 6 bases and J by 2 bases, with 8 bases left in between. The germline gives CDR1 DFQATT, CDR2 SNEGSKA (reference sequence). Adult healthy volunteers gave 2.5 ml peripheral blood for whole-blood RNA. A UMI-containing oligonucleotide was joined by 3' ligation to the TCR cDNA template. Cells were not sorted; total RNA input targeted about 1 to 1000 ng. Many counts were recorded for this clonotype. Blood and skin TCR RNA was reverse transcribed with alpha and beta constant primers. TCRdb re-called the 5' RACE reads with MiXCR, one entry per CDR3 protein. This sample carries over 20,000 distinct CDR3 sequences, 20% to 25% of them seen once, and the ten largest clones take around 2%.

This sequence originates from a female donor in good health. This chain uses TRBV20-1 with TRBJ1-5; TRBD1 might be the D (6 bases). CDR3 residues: CSAGARNQPQHF. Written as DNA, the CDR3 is TGCAGTGCGGGGGCCCGCAATCAGCCCCAGCATTTT.